Below, 24 T cell receptor beta chains from the same sample are listed, as sequenced in a study of identical twins. Each CDR3 protein is one row after TCRdb ran MiXCR on the 5' RACE reads. The sample carries hundreds of thousands of distinct CDR3 sequences, more than 9% recorded once. This sample also belongs to another study, concerning yellow fever vaccine responses in identical twins.

Sequencing was done on a sample of CD8+ T cells sorted from blood. The receptors originated from a woman between 18 and 30 years old in good health.

Note on this clonotype: A read error may account for a junction end that differs from germline. The rearrangement links TRBV2 to TRBJ2-3; the match to TRBD2 covers 10 bases. CDR3 length: 14 amino acids. CDR1 is SNHLY, CDR2 FYNNEI, per germline. CDR3 DNA: TGTGCCAGCAGGGAAGCGGGGGGGACAGATACGCAGTATTTT. Residues: CASREAGGTDTQYF.

CDR3 sequence (DNA): TGTGCCAGCAGCTTTCACGGGAGTGAAGCTTTCTTT. Protein sequence: CASSFHGSEAFF. This chain connects TRBV7-8 to TRBJ1-1; no clear D gene. Germline V gives CDR1 SGHVS, CDR2 FQNEAQ. Trimming shortened V by 3 bases and J by 7 bases, and 9 bases separated the two germline ends. The CDR3 runs 12 residues.

The chain couples TRBV4-1 to TRBJ2-1, with TRBD1 matching 8 bases. The V segment lost 2 bases and the J segment 7 bases; nucleotides outside the gene matches: 4. The CDR3 spans 14 residues. The germline V gene encodes CDR1 MGHRA and CDR2 YSYEKL. CDR3 region: CASSQLTGGNEQFF. CDR3 nucleotide sequence: TGCGCCAGCAGCCAACTTACAGGGGGTAATGAGCAGTTCTTC.

The chain uses TRBV12-5 and TRBJ2-7; D is ambiguous. Germline V gene sequence: CDR1 LGHNT, CDR2 FRNRAP. Trimming shortened V by 7 bases and J by 4 bases, and 17 bases separated the two germline ends. There are 14 residues in the CDR3. The CDR3 DNA sequence: TGTGCTAGTGCCAACCAGGAGAAGATGTACGAGCAGTACTTC. Translated, it gives CASANQEKMYEQYF.

The chain combines TRBV28 with TRBJ2-7, with 10 bases matching TRBD2. Trimming removed 5 bases from V and 0 bases from J; junction bases left unmatched: 7. Germline assignment: CDR1 MDHEN and CDR2 SYDVKM. This CDR3 has 16 amino acids. CDR3 sequence reads: CASSPELAGISYEQYV. The CDR3 region has the DNA TGTGCCAGCAGTCCCGAACTAGCGGGGATCTCCTACGAGCAGTACGTC.

This chain uses TRBV10-3 with TRBJ2-1, with a possible D match to TRBD1 (6 bases). This CDR3 has 16 residues. V was clipped by 3 bases and J by 0 bases, with 12 bases between them. Germline-derived CDR1 and CDR2 are ENHRY and SYGVKD. The CDR3 coding sequence is TGTGCCATCAGTGACCCGACAGGCCTCTCCTACAATGAGCAGTTCTTC. The encoded protein is CAISDPTGLSYNEQFF.

This chain connects TRBV29-1 to TRBJ2-7, with D possibly TRBD1 on 6 matching bases. The ends were cut back, 4 bases at V and 0 bases at J, with 13 bases in the middle. CDR3 size: 14 residues. Germline V lookup: CDR1 SQVTM, CDR2 ANQGSEA. Here the CDR3 reads CSVAGENYSYEQYF. CDR3 DNA: TGCAGCGTTGCAGGGGAAAATTACTCCTACGAGCAGTACTTC.

There are many counts of this clonotype. The chain has TRBV29-1 and TRBJ2-7; the match to TRBD2 covers 15 bases. The CDR3 runs 13 residues. Trimming at V came to 4 bases and at J to 7 bases, leaving 2 bases not matched to a gene. The germline gives CDR1 SQVTM, CDR2 ANQGSEA. The CDR3 DNA sequence: TGCAGCGTTGTTGGGACTAGCGGGAGGGAGCAGTACTTC. Translation: CSVVGTSGREQYF.

This clonotype turned up a few times. The chain combines TRBV7-9 with TRBJ2-7; D gene uncertain. The germline V gene encodes CDR1 SEHNR and CDR2 FQNEAQ (reference sequence). This CDR3 is built from 12 residues. V was cut by 5 bases and J by 0 bases, with 5 bases left in between. CDR3 coding DNA: TGTGCCAGCAGCGTCATCTCCTACGAGCAGTACTTC. This translates into CASSVISYEQYF.

The genes are TRBV12-3 or TRBV12-4 and TRBJ2-7, with D unresolved. CDR3 size: 14 residues. Between the trimmed V and J ends, which lost 5 bases and 0 bases, there was a span of 11 bases. CDR3 nucleotides: TGTGCCAGCAGTCCGACATCGAGCTCCTACGAGCAGTACGTC. Translation: CASSPTSSSYEQYV.

With regard to this clonotype: The junction shows a germline mismatch at one end, possibly a read error. The chain joins TRBV4-1 to TRBJ1-1, with D possibly TRBD1 on 6 matching bases. There are 13 residues in the CDR3. The germline gives CDR1 MGHRA, CDR2 YSYEKL. Written as DNA, the CDR3 is TGCGCCAGCAGCCAAATCTGGACAGCTGATGCTTTCTTT. Translated, it gives CASSQIWTADAFF.

This clonotype was observed a handful of times. The chain combines TRBV10-3 with TRBJ2-3, with D possibly matching TRBD1 (6 bases). Germline lookup yields CDR1 ENHRY and CDR2 SYGVKD. Trimming took 2 bases from V and 3 from J, leaving 9 bases between them. There are 14 residues in the CDR3. CDR3 DNA: TGTGCCATCAGTGAGGTCCAGGGGACAGATACGCAGTATTTT. Residues: CAISEVQGTDTQYF.

The chain is built from TRBV5-1 and TRBJ2-1; TRBD1 matches 10 bases. V shed 0 bases, J shed 7 bases, and the junction held 10 bases outside the gene matches. This CDR3 spans 17 amino acids. The V gene's germline CDR1 is SGHRS and CDR2 YFSETQ. The CDR3 loop reads CASSLGPDRGTGNEQFF. As DNA, the CDR3 is TGCGCCAGCAGCTTGGGCCCGGACAGGGGGACTGGGAATGAGCAGTTCTTC.

This clonotype was observed a handful of times. The chain employs TRBV12-3 or TRBV12-4 and TRBJ2-4; D may correspond to TRBD1 or TRBD2 (5 bases each). The V and J ends lost 7 bases and 8 bases respectively, with 18 bases between them. The CDR3 consists of 14 residues. The CDR3 nucleotides are TGTGCCAGCACCCCCTGGGGGATCGGACACATTCAGTACTTC. Amino acid sequence: CASTPWGIGHIQYF.

The CDR3, as DNA: TGCGCCAGCAGCCAAGAAGCCCCCAACCCCGCTAGGGAGCAGTTCTTC. Translated: CASSQEAPNPAREQFF. This sequence joins TRBV4-1 and TRBJ2-1; D unclear. CDR1 is MGHRA, CDR2 YSYEKL, per germline. Trimming stripped 0 bases from V and 10 bases from J, with 19 bases between. The CDR3 extends over 16 amino acids.

J is TRBJ2-1 and V is TRBV7-6; D gene uncertain. From germline, CDR1 is SGHVS and CDR2 FNYEAQ. This CDR3 has 13 amino acids. The V end lost 4 bases, the J end lost 9 bases, and 13 bases lay between the germline ends. The DNA of the CDR3 is TGTGCCAGCAGCTCCTCTACTCCCGCTGAGCAGTTCTTC. This encodes CASSSSTPAEQFF.

The chain links TRBV11-2 to TRBJ2-2; 9 nucleotides line up with TRBD2. Germline lookup yields CDR1 SGHAT and CDR2 FQNNGV. The CDR3 extends over 16 amino acids. Unmatched junction bases numbered 10, after V lost 6 bases and J lost 5 bases. The CDR3 bases are TGTGCCAGCAGGCGGGAGGGCCAAATAAGGACCGGGGAGCTGTTTTTT. Translating gives CASRREGQIRTGELFF.

This clonotype occurred a few times. The J gene is TRBJ2-1, the V gene TRBV7-6; D gene uncertain. V lost 5 bases to trimming and J lost 7 bases, with 15 bases between them. The germline CDR1 and CDR2 sequences are SGHVS and FNYEAQ. The CDR3 covers 14 residues. As DNA, the CDR3 is TGTGCCAGCAGCCCCACTCGGGCGCGAAATGAGCAGTTCTTC. It translates to CASSPTRARNEQFF. Variable domain in full (rest from reference TRBV7-6 and TRBJ2-1): GAGVSQSPRYKVTKRGQDVALRCDPISGHVSLYWYRQALGQGPEFLTYFNYEAQQDKSGLPNDRFSAERPEGSISTLTIQRTEQRDSAMYRCASSPTRARNEQFFGPGTRLTVL.

The V call is TRBV14, the J call TRBJ1-5, with D possibly being TRBD1 (6 bases). CDR3 length equals 14 residues. Trimming took off 5 bases at V and 5 bases at J, with 13 bases between the two ends. CDR1 and CDR2 from the germline V gene are SGHDN and FVKESK. CDR3 residues: CASSSKKGDQPQHF. The CDR3 region has the DNA TGTGCCAGCAGCTCAAAGAAGGGGGATCAGCCCCAGCATTTT. The whole variable domain, filled in from reference TRBV14 and TRBJ1-5, reads EAGVTQFPSHSVIEKGQTVTLRCDPISGHDNLYWYRRVMGKEIKFLLHFVKESKQDESGMPNNRFLAERTGGTYSTLKVQPAELEDSGVYFCASSSKKGDQPQHFGDGTRLSIL.

The chain is built from TRBV7-9 and TRBJ2-2, with TRBD1 matching over 8 bases. With V trimmed by 3 bases and J by 4 bases, 7 bases remained unmatched. The CDR3 has 16 residues. CDR1 is SEHNR and CDR2 is FQNEAQ in the germline V gene (reference sequence). The CDR3 region has the DNA TGTGCCAGCAGCTTTTTCCGGACAGGGAGCACCGGGGAGCTGTTTTTT. Translation gives CASSFFRTGSTGELFF. Based on the CDR3 plus reference TRBV7-9 and TRBJ2-2, the full variable domain is DTGVSQNPRHKITKRGQNVTFRCDPISEHNRLYWYRQTLGQGPEFLTYFQNEAQLEKSRLLSDRFSAERPKGSFSTLEIQRTEQGDSAMYLCASSFFRTGSTGELFFGEGSRLTVL.

The V call is TRBV7-8, the J call TRBJ2-1, with TRBD2 matching 10 bases. This CDR3 contains 15 residues. After removal of 2 bases from V and 6 bases from J, the junction contained 4 bases not matched to a gene. CDR1 and CDR2 from the germline V gene are SGHVS and FQNEAQ. In DNA form, the CDR3 reads TGTGCCAGCAGCTTAACTAGCGGGGTCGTCAATGAGCAGTTCTTC. Translation: CASSLTSGVVNEQFF. Full variable domain (outside the CDR3, taken from reference TRBV7-8 and TRBJ2-1): GAGVSQSPRYKVAKRGQDVALRCDPISGHVSLFWYQQALGQGPEFLTYFQNEAQLDKSGLPSDRFFAERPEGSVSTLKIQRTQQEDSAVYLCASSLTSGVVNEQFFGPGTRLTVL.

This clonotype was counted a few times. V gene TRBV4-1 combines with J gene TRBJ2-1; 12 bases agree with TRBD2. There are 16 residues in the CDR3. Trimming took 2 bases from V and 8 from J; bases not matched to a gene: 7. Germline V gene sequence: CDR1 MGHRA, CDR2 YSYEKL. The CDR3, as DNA: TGCGCCAGCAGCCAACGACTAGCGGGGGTCCTCGATGAGCAGTTCTTC. Protein product: CASSQRLAGVLDEQFF.

The chain uses TRBV10-2 and TRBJ2-5; either TRBD1 or TRBD2 may supply D (5 bases each). Germline CDR1 and CDR2: WSHSY and SAAADI. This CDR3 is 15 amino acids long. Trimming removed 4 bases from V and 0 bases from J, with 12 bases in between. This CDR3 reads CASSVPRGDQETQYF. In DNA, the CDR3 is TGCGCCAGCAGTGTTCCCCGGGGCGACCAAGAGACCCAGTACTTC.

The chain links TRBV6-2 or TRBV6-3 to TRBJ1-1; D is unclear. This CDR3 contains 15 residues. CDR1 and CDR2 (germline): MNHEY, SVGEGT. Trimming stripped 0 bases from V and 0 bases from J, with 8 bases between. This chain's CDR3 is CASSYSSQMNTEAFF. CDR3 bases: TGTGCCAGCAGTTACTCGAGTCAAATGAACACTGAAGCTTTCTTT.